What follows are 21 T cell receptor beta chains derived from one specimen sequenced in a study of T cell repertoires in cytomegalovirus infection. MiXCR was run by TCRdb on the reads, yielding one entry per CDR3 protein. The sample lists over 300,000 distinct CDR3 sequences; 8% to 9.5% were seen once. The sample was PBMCs. The receptors come from a human donor in good health (CMV status not recorded). Some clones in this sample may be carry-over from other donors' samples.

This clonotype was seen a handful of times. The chain couples TRBV19 to TRBJ2-3, with 10 nucleotides matching TRBD2. Trimming took 4 bases from V and 2 from J; bases not matched to a gene: 6. CDR1 and CDR2 (germline): LNHDA, SQIVND (reference sequence). This CDR3 is 16 amino acids long. CDR3 coding DNA: TGTGCCAGTAGTACTCTAGCGGGAGCCTCCACAGATACGCAGTATTTT. It codes for CASSTLAGASTDTQYF.

V and J are TRBV7-2 and TRBJ2-5; 9 nucleotides match TRBD2. CDR1 is SGHTA, CDR2 FQGNSA, per germline. This CDR3 has 14 amino acids. V shed 0 bases, J shed 5 bases, and the junction held 1 base outside the gene matches. CDR3 sequence: CASSLAGLAETQYF. In DNA form, the CDR3 reads TGTGCCAGCAGCTTAGCGGGACTAGCTGAGACCCAGTACTTC.

The genes are TRBV12-3 or TRBV12-4 and TRBJ1-4, with D tentatively TRBD1 (5 bases). This CDR3 region has 16 residues. Trimming pared 4 bases from V and 1 base from J, leaving 13 bases between. The CDR3 DNA is TGTGCCAGCAGTTCGGGCCTGGGACGAACTAATGAAAAACTGTTTTTT. Its protein is CASSSGLGRTNEKLFF.

The chain is built from TRBV6-6 and TRBJ1-1; 7 bases line up with TRBD1. CDR3 length equals 11 residues. CDR1 MNHNY and CDR2 SVGAGI come from the germline V gene (reference sequence). The V and J ends lost 7 bases and 7 bases, in that order; junction bases with no gene match: 3. Here the CDR3 DNA reads TGTGCCAGCATGACAGGGATTGAAGCTTTCTTT. This translates into CASMTGIEAFF.

The rearrangement joins TRBV7-9 to TRBJ1-5, with 8 nucleotides matching TRBD1. The germline CDR1 and CDR2 sequences are SEHNR and FQNEAQ (reference sequence). The CDR3 totals 17 residues. Losses at the gene ends were 1 base for V and 3 bases for J; bases not matched to a gene: 8. CDR3 in amino acids: CASSLGIQGGVNQPQHF. CDR3 nucleotide sequence: TGTGCCAGCAGCTTAGGGATACAGGGGGGGGTCAATCAGCCCCAGCATTTT.

This clonotype was observed at least ten times. The CDR3 nucleotides are TGTGCCATCAGTTCACCCCCCCGGACGACAGGAAGGTTGGACTATGGCTACACCTTC. Protein sequence: CAISSPPRTTGRLDYGYTF. V usage is TRBV10-3 and J usage is TRBJ1-2; D possibly corresponds to TRBD1 (6 bases). The CDR3 is made up of 19 amino acids. The V gene's germline CDR1 is ENHRY and CDR2 SYGVKD. V was cut by 5 bases and J by 3 bases, with 28 bases left in between.

This clonotype was detected a few times. The chain couples TRBV29-1 to TRBJ2-3, with D maybe TRBD2 (6 bases). Per germline, CDR1 SQVTM and CDR2 ANQGSEA. Trimming took off 5 bases at V and 8 bases at J, with 11 bases between the two ends. This CDR3 region has 11 residues. Here the CDR3 reads CSVKSEGTQYF. CDR3 DNA: TGCAGCGTTAAATCGGAGGGTACGCAGTATTTT.

This clonotype was counted many times. V usage is TRBV7-2 and J usage is TRBJ1-4; D might be TRBD1 (5 bases). This CDR3 comprises 17 residues. V lost 0 bases, J lost 0 bases, and 11 bases lay in between. The germline V gene encodes CDR1 SGHTA and CDR2 FQGNSA. The CDR3 nucleotides read TGTGCCAGCAGCTTAGCGGGACGGATTGCAACTAATGAAAAACTGTTTTTT. Its protein is CASSLAGRIATNEKLFF.

At least ten counts were recorded for this clonotype. This chain connects TRBV28 to TRBJ2-7; tentative D call: TRBD1 (5 bases). Trimming took off 2 bases at V and 0 bases at J, with 17 bases between the two ends. CDR3 length: 17 residues. CDR1 MDHEN and CDR2 SYDVKM come from the germline V gene. The chain's CDR3 is CASSLERTSFSSYEQYF. CDR3 DNA: TGTGCCAGCAGTTTAGAGAGGACATCTTTTAGCTCCTACGAGCAGTACTTC.

Notes on this clonotype: The junction shows a germline mismatch at one end, possibly a read error. The V and J genes are TRBV7-2 and TRBJ1-3; TRBD1 agrees at 10 bases. Germline V gene data show CDR1 as SGHTA and CDR2 as FQGNSA. The CDR3 runs 14 residues. CDR3 DNA: TGTGCCAGCAGCCCGGGACAGGGGAGAAACACCGTATATTTT. Encoded protein: CASSPGQGRNTVYF.

This clonotype was recorded many times. This chain joins TRBV7-2 and TRBJ2-5; the match to TRBD2 covers 8 bases. V lost 4 bases to trimming and J lost 9 bases; unmatched junction nucleotides: 10. Per the germline V gene, CDR1 is SGHTA and CDR2 is FQGNSA. This CDR3 has 14 residues. The CDR3 protein is CASSSSAGGVAQYF. The CDR3 DNA sequence: TGTGCCAGCAGCTCGTCTGCGGGAGGTGTTGCCCAGTACTTC. Together with reference TRBV7-2 and TRBJ2-5, the CDR3 gives the full variable domain: GAGVSQSPSNKVTEKGKDVELRCDPISGHTALYWYRQSLGQGLEFLIYFQGNSAPDKSGLPSDRFSAERTGGSVSTLTIQRTQQEDSAVYLCASSSSAGGVAQYFGPGTRLLVL.

This clonotype was picked up many times. V is TRBV7-2 and J is TRBJ2-3, with D possibly TRBD2 on 5 matching bases. Trimming removed 0 bases from V and 0 bases from J, with 7 bases in between. The CDR3 consists of 15 residues. Per germline, CDR1 SGHTA and CDR2 FQGNSA. The CDR3 reads CASSLAWTSTDTQYF. CDR3 in DNA: TGTGCCAGCAGCTTAGCCTGGACTAGCACAGATACGCAGTATTTT. The variable domain in full, with the rest retrieved from reference TRBV7-2 and TRBJ2-3, is GAGVSQSPSNKVTEKGKDVELRCDPISGHTALYWYRQSLGQGLEFLIYFQGNSAPDKSGLPSDRFSAERTGGSVSTLTIQRTQQEDSAVYLCASSLAWTSTDTQYFGPGTRLTVL.

Many counts were recorded for this clonotype. The gene calls are TRBV5-4 and TRBJ1-2; 7 bases match TRBD1. V was pared by 0 bases and J by 7 bases, with 6 bases of the junction left unmatched. CDR3 length: 14 residues. Germline CDR1 SGHNT, CDR2 YYREEE (reference sequence). The chain's CDR3 is CASSLGNRGTGYTF. The CDR3 nucleotides read TGTGCCAGCAGCTTGGGGAACAGGGGCACTGGCTACACCTTC. Supplemented by reference TRBV5-4 and TRBJ1-2, the full variable domain reads ETGVTQSPTHLIKTRGQQVTLRCSSQSGHNTVSWYQQALGQGPQFIFQYYREEENGRGNFPPRFSGLQFPNYSSELNVNALELDDSALYLCASSLGNRGTGYTFGSGTRLTVV.

This clonotype has a handful of counts. The CDR3 sequence: CASSLVVSVEQYF. The CDR3 DNA reads TGTGCCAGCAGCTTAGTGGTTAGCGTCGAGCAGTACTTC. The chain has TRBV7-6 and TRBJ2-7; possibly TRBD2 for D (5 bases). V was pared by 1 base and J by 6 bases, with 10 bases between. The length of the CDR3 is 13 residues. Germline CDR1 SGHVS, CDR2 FNYEAQ.

This clonotype was seen at least ten times. The chain combines TRBV6-2 or TRBV6-3 with TRBJ1-1, with TRBD1 identical over 7 bases. Germline loops: CDR1 MNHEY, CDR2 SVGEGT. This CDR3 comprises 19 residues. V was pared by 7 bases and J by 3 bases, with 23 bases of the junction left unmatched. The CDR3 DNA sequence: TGTGCCAGCATGCGGGGAACAGGGGCCGTACCCCGAAAGTACACTGAAGCTTTCTTT. It yields the protein CASMRGTGAVPRKYTEAFF.

The chain carries TRBV6-6 and TRBJ2-2; 11 bases are a match to TRBD2. Losses at the gene ends were 0 bases for V and 6 bases for J; bases not matched to a gene: 3. Germline CDR1 is MNHNY and CDR2 is SVGAGI (reference sequence). This CDR3 is 16 amino acids long. The CDR3 protein is CASSYSSGRAAGELFF. The CDR3, as DNA: TGTGCCAGCAGTTACTCTAGCGGGAGGGCCGCCGGGGAGCTGTTTTTT.

V usage is TRBV5-6 and J usage is TRBJ1-1; D may be TRBD1 (6 bases). The CDR3 totals 12 residues. Per germline, CDR1 SGHDT and CDR2 YYEEEE. Trimming left V 4 bases short and J 7 bases short, with 11 bases between. The CDR3 reads CASSPGQYEAFF. The DNA of the CDR3 is TGTGCCAGCAGCCCAGGACAGTATGAAGCTTTCTTT.

The J gene is TRBJ2-7, the V gene TRBV10-1; 9 positions agree with TRBD2. Germline trimming cut 3 bases from V and 4 bases from J; bases unmatched to any gene: 7. Germline V gene data show CDR1 as WNHNN and CDR2 as SYGVQD (reference sequence). The CDR3 totals 15 residues. CDR3 nucleotides: TGCGCCAGCAGTGATTCGACTAGCGGCAGGTACGAGCAGTACTTC. Its translation is CASSDSTSGRYEQYF.

Here the CDR3 reads CASSQRQGANYGYTF. Here the CDR3 DNA reads TGCGCCAGCAGCCAACGGCAGGGGGCGAACTATGGCTACACCTTC. V is TRBV4-3 and J is TRBJ1-2; 8 positions agree with TRBD1. The V gene's germline CDR1 is LGHNA and CDR2 YSLEER. V lost 2 bases and J lost 2; bases outside the gene matches: 4. This CDR3 has 15 residues.

Many counts were recorded for this clonotype. This CDR3 reads CAIGLARTYEQYF. The DNA of the CDR3 is TGTGCCATCGGACTAGCGCGAACCTACGAGCAGTACTTC. This chain uses TRBV2 with TRBJ2-7; 9 positions match TRBD2. V gave up 10 bases and J gave up 2 bases; unmatched junction bases: 6. The CDR3 is 13 amino acids. CDR1 SNHLY and CDR2 FYNNEI come from the germline V gene.

As to this clonotype: Its ends do not fully match the called genes, so a read error is possible. DNA for the CDR3: TGTGCCAGCAGTTACAGCGGGTTAATCTACGCGCAGTACTTC. This translates into CASSYSGLIYAQYF. J is TRBJ2-7 and V is TRBV6-2 or TRBV6-3; D perhaps matches TRBD2 (6 bases). This CDR3 is built from 14 residues. CDR1 is MNHEY and CDR2 is SVGEGT in the germline V gene.